The following is a T cell receptor (beta chain) sequence with its context. Its antigen is still unknown. Assay used: immunoSEQ multiplex PCR; TCRdb lists only in-frame clones, some missing. The data hold about 70,000 clones, with around 87% observed a single time. The data originate from a study of lymphopenia after photon versus proton radiotherapy. Between the trimmed V and J ends, which lost 2 bases and 2 bases, there was a span of 10 bases. The length of the CDR3 is 14 residues. Germline CDR1 reads KGHSH; CDR2 reads LQKENI. General study findings and limits: Larger post-nadir TCR diversity loss correlated inversely with survival in deceased patients. After lymphocyte nadir, photon-treated repertoires showed oligoclonal expansion, especially CD8+ Temra. Relative stability marked proton patients; photon patients lost diversity and naive cells. Better survival with proton therapy was suggested as possible, not demonstrated.

The sequencing used peripheral blood, collected from a patient treated with proton-based radiotherapy. The receptor's source is a man at least 80 years old with esophageal cancer. The chain couples TRBV18 to TRBJ2-7; a possible D gene is TRBD2 (5 bases). As DNA, the CDR3 is TGTGCCAGCTCACCAGAGGGATGGGCCTACGAGCAGTACTTC. It is translated as CASSPEGWAYEQYF.